These T cell receptor beta chains were read from a single sample in a study of CD8+CD57+ T cells in acquired aplastic anemia. TCRdb called the reads again in MiXCR, with one record for every CDR3 protein. Here the sample spans about 170,000 distinct CDR3 sequences, roughly 48% being singletons. The sample comprised sorted CD4+, CD8+, or CD8+CD57+ T cells (not recorded which) from PBMCs. Source of these receptors: a human donor with aplastic anemia. The CDR3 runs from the conserved cysteine through the conserved F or W. The D gene is left open where the match is weak. Clone size is not always given. Where it is, it says once, few, many or a class for expanded clones.

clone size	D gene	V gene	J gene	CDR3 protein	CDR3 DNA
many	-	TRBV15	TRBJ1-4	CATSPRRAEKLFF	TGTGCCACCAGCCCAAGAAGGGCAGAAAAACTGTTTTTT
many	TRBD1	TRBV5-1	TRBJ2-7	CASSFRDRAYEQYF	TGCGCCAGCAGCTTTCGTGACAGGGCCTACGAGCAGTACTTC
-	-	TRBV7-3	TRBJ2-2	CASSSTSGELFF	TGTGCCAGCAGCTCGACTAGCGGGGAGCTGTTTTTT
-	-	TRBV24-1	TRBJ2-6	CATSPGGMRSGANVPTF	TGTGCCACCAGTCCCGGGGGTATGAGGTCTGGAGCCAACGTCCCGACTTTC
-	-	TRBV7-8	TRBJ1-4	CASSLASGSGNPNEKLFF	TGTGCCAGCAGCTTAGCGTCCGGTAGTGGGAATCCCAATGAAAAACTGTTTTTT
few	-	TRBV7-9	TRBJ1-1	CASSLVRAEAFF	TGTGCCAGCAGCTTAGTCAGGGCTGAAGCTTTCTTT
-	-	TRBV10-3	TRBJ1-2	CAIMGQGEGGYTF	TGTGCCATCATGGGGCAGGGAGAGGGCGGCTACACCTTC
many	TRBD2	TRBV11-3	TRBJ2-5	CASSLGAGGVGETQYF	TGTGCCAGCAGCTTAGGGGCGGGGGGCGTTGGAGAGACCCAGTACTTC
many	TRBD1	TRBV7-2	TRBJ1-2	CASSLNRGDGYTF	TGTGCCAGCAGCTTAAACAGGGGGGACGGCTACACCTTC
many	-	TRBV6-1	TRBJ1-6	CASSDPGGSPLHF	TGTGCCAGCAGTGACCCGGGCGGTTCACCCCTCCACTTT
-	TRBD1	TRBV20-1	TRBJ2-1	CSAEDRNEQFF	TGCAGTGCTGAGGACAGGAATGAGCAGTTCTTC
-	TRBD2	TRBV29-1	TRBJ2-2	CSVGTSRTGELFF	TGCAGCGTTGGGACTAGCAGGACCGGGGAGCTGTTTTTT
-	TRBD1	TRBV24-1	TRBJ1-2	CATSGPRPGGYGYTF	TGTGCCACCAGTGGTCCGAGACCAGGGGGGTATGGCTACACCTTC
few	-	TRBV6-1	TRBJ2-4	CASSELGLQYF	TGTGCCAGCAGTGAACTCGGACTTCAGTACTTC
-	TRBD2	TRBV5-1	TRBJ2-2	CASSLGLADVNTGELFF	TGCGCCAGCAGCTTGGGACTAGCGGATGTAAACACCGGGGAGCTGTTTTTT
many	TRBD1	TRBV9	TRBJ1-1	CASSLGTGGKAFF	TGTGCCAGCAGCCTAGGGACAGGGGGAAAAGCTTTCTTT
few	-	TRBV19	TRBJ1-1	CASRSQVLMNTEAFF	TGTGCCAGCAGAAGCCAGGTGCTGATGAACACTGAAGCTTTCTTT
-	-	TRBV19	TRBJ1-1	CASRTGGANTEAFF	TGTGCCAGTAGGACGGGGGGGGCGAACACTGAAGCTTTCTTT
-	-	TRBV10-3	TRBJ2-7	CAISTGEGEQYF	TGTGCCATCAGCACAGGGGAGGGCGAGCAGTACTTC
many	TRBD1	TRBV20-1	TRBJ2-7	CSARDRFRDSSYEQYF	TGCAGTGCTAGAGATCGATTCCGGGACAGTTCCTACGAGCAGTACTTC
few	-	TRBV7-3	TRBJ2-7	CASSFSRSEQYF	TGTGCCAGCAGCTTCTCAAGAAGCGAGCAGTACTTC
few	TRBD1	TRBV6-1	TRBJ1-1	CASTKFGTGLNTEAFF	TGTGCCAGCACCAAATTCGGGACAGGTCTGAACACTGAAGCTTTCTTT